These 10 T cell receptor beta chains share one sample of origin, sequenced in a study of blood T cell repertoires in COVID-19. Generated by immunoSEQ multiplex PCR, the TCRdb table keeps only in-frame clones and is missing some. The sample shows hundreds of thousands of clones, around nine tenths of them seen only once. The sequenced material came from peripheral blood. These receptors were obtained from a man aged 40-49 years with acute or convalescent COVID-19.

This clone was observed a handful of times. The V and J genes are TRBV12-5 and TRBJ2-7; weak D call: TRBD2 (6 bases). This CDR3 is built from 11 residues. V lost 6 bases and J 4 bases, leaving 7 bases between the germline ends. The germline V gene has CDR1 LGHNT and CDR2 FRNRAP. This CDR3 is CASGEGYEQYF. The CDR3, as DNA: TGTGCTAGTGGGGAGGGGTACGAGCAGTACTTC.

A single count supports this clone. This chain links TRBV5-1 with TRBJ1-1; the D gene is possibly TRBD1 (6 bases). V shed 4 bases and J shed 3 bases, with 13 bases lying between them. Germline V gives CDR1 SGHRS, CDR2 YFSETQ. CDR3 length: 14 amino acids. The CDR3 loop reads CASSPAGGHTEAFF. For the CDR3, the DNA is TGCGCCAGCAGCCCGGCGGGGGGGCACACTGAAGCTTTCTTT.

This clone has more than one count but fewer than ten. The chain uses TRBV12-5 and TRBJ2-2; tentatively, D is TRBD2 (7 bases). V lost 5 bases and J lost 6, with 10 bases in between. The germline CDR1 and CDR2 sequences are LGHNT and FRNRAP. There are 13 residues in the CDR3. The CDR3 protein is CASGPGGPGELFF. For the CDR3, the DNA is TGTGCTAGTGGTCCGGGGGGCCCCGGGGAGCTGTTTTTT.

The CDR3 is CASSYGYYEQYF. In DNA, the CDR3 is TGTGCCAGCAGCTACGGGTACTACGAGCAGTACTTC. The chain is built from TRBV5-4 and TRBJ2-7; no reliable D call. The germline gives CDR1 SGHNT, CDR2 YYREEE (reference sequence). V lost 3 bases and J lost 3, with 7 bases in between. The CDR3 has 12 amino acids.

This clone was recorded once. The CDR3 here is CSVRPGGAYEQYF. The DNA of the CDR3 is TGCAGCGTGCGTCCGGGGGGGGCATACGAGCAGTACTTC. J is TRBJ2-7 and V is TRBV29-1, with 8 bases aligning to TRBD2. Germline V CDR1 and CDR2: SQVTM, ANQGSEA. The length of the CDR3 is 13 residues. The V and J ends lost 6 bases and 4 bases, in that order; junction bases with no gene match: 8.

This clone has only one observation. The chain has TRBV20-1 and TRBJ1-1; tentatively, D is TRBD1 (5 bases). The CDR3 consists of 11 residues. Germline CDR1 and CDR2: DFQATT and SNEGSKA (reference sequence). V lost 6 bases, J lost 1 base, and 6 bases lay in between. The CDR3, as DNA: TGCAGTGCCGGACAGAACACTGAAGCTTTCTTT. It yields the protein CSAGQNTEAFF.

In its sample, this clone was seen once. The chain joins TRBV6-5 to TRBJ1-2, with D maybe TRBD1 (5 bases). Germline loops: CDR1 MNHEY, CDR2 SVGAGI. The CDR3 contains 13 residues. V lost 0 bases and J 7 bases, leaving 9 bases between the germline ends. In DNA, the CDR3 is TGTGCCAGCAGTTACTCCCTGGGGGGTGGCTACACCTTC. Translation: CASSYSLGGGYTF.

V is TRBV30 and J is TRBJ1-6; D not resolved. Germline values: CDR1 GTSNPN, CDR2 SVGIG (reference sequence). V gave up 3 bases and J gave up 4 bases, with 10 bases separating them. The CDR3 length is 14 residues. CDR3 coding DNA: TGTGCCTGGAGAGTGAGTCGGTATAATTCACCCCTCCACTTT. Protein: CAWRVSRYNSPLHF.

The V and J genes are TRBV24-1 and TRBJ2-3; 8 nucleotides line up with TRBD1. The CDR3 sequence is 15 residues long. CDR1 and CDR2 (germline): KGHDR, SFDVKD. J was trimmed by 3 bases and V by 3 bases; bases with no gene match: 4. The CDR3 DNA reads TGTGCCACCAGTGATCCAGGGGGCTCAACAGATACGCAGTATTTT. This translates into CATSDPGGSTDTQYF.

This chain connects TRBV11-2 to TRBJ1-1, with a possible D match to TRBD1 (5 bases). Germline V lookup: CDR1 SGHAT, CDR2 FQNNGV. The CDR3 contains 14 residues. V lost 3 bases, J lost 6 bases, and 14 bases lay in between. The CDR3 is CASSFGGRASEAFF. The CDR3 coding sequence is TGTGCCAGCAGCTTTGGTGGCAGGGCGTCTGAAGCTTTCTTT.